The source of this T cell receptor (beta chain) is a study of cytomegalovirus exposure and HLA in healthy donors. Across the study: Early released data had around 89 million unique TCRs, all coming from HLA-typed donors.

13 Jbeta primers and 60 Vbeta primers were used for the PCR. Profiled with immunoSEQ multiplex PCR; TCRdb holds only in-frame clones, not every one. The repertoire holds 110,000 or so clones, around 77% seen once, with less than 6% in the top ten. Per germline, CDR1 GTSNPN and CDR2 SVGIG (reference sequence). Trimming pared 2 bases from V and 6 bases from J, leaving 15 bases between. The CDR3 sequence is 14 residues long. Sequenced material: PBMCs. V gene TRBV30 combines with J gene TRBJ2-3, with a tentative D call TRBD2 (6 bases). The receptor's source is a woman in her 30s in good health and CMV-seropositive. In nucleotides, the CDR3 is TGTGCCTGGAGTTCCCGGGCCGGGAGCGATACGCAGTATTTT. Translated, it gives CAWSSRAGSDTQYF.